The rows below give T cell receptor beta chains drawn from one sample of a study of shared clonotypes between healthy human individuals. Assay: immunoSEQ multiplex PCR; the TCRdb copy retains only in-frame clones and omits some. The top ten clones hold more than 0.35% of a sample with approximately 2.5 million clones, approximately 93% of them seen once. Material for sequencing was naive CD4+ T cells from PBMCs. The receptors come from a man between 18 and 29 years old in good health. Some clones in this sample may be carry-over from other donors' samples. CDR3s leave out the opening cysteine and the closing phenylalanine or tryptophan.

V	J	CDR3
TRBV19	TRBJ1-5	ASSIHGTDSNQPQH
TRBV7-2	TRBJ2-3	ASSSSRTDTQY
TRBV18	TRBJ2-3	ASSGQGKTDTQY
TRBV30	TRBJ2-1	AWSPGQGYNEQF
TRBV7-9	TRBJ2-7	ASSRLAGGPSYEQY
TRBV29-1	TRBJ1-4	SVKGADEKLF
TRBV6-5	TRBJ2-7	ASSYAGQGTYEQY
TRBV6-5	TRBJ2-5	ASSLPGSETQY
TRBV11-2	TRBJ1-1	ASSFAGTGKNTEAF
TRBV6-5	TRBJ1-3	ASEGGSSGNTIY
TRBV10-3	TRBJ2-3	ATDKDRTDTQY
TRBV15	TRBJ1-5	ATSRVRDQPQH
TRBV29-1	TRBJ1-1	SVKSTTNTEAF
TRBV5-4	TRBJ1-2	ASSPRGRGDYGYT
TRBV6-7	TRBJ2-7	ASSCLSGRCEQY
TRBV5-1	TRBJ2-5	ASSLSARETQY
TRBV30	TRBJ2-2	AWSQGQLNTGELF
TRBV6-5	TRBJ2-5	ASSYWGGEETQY
TRBV11-2	TRBJ2-7	ASSLSGGSRAYEQY
TRBV19	TRBJ2-3	ASSIKGLAGSSTDTQY
TRBV16	TRBJ1-2	ASSQLRQRAINYGYT
TRBV7-6	TRBJ2-7	ASSSRGFSEQY
TRBV10-1	TRBJ2-3	ASSESWTGDTQY
TRBV9	TRBJ1-1	ASSVDGRTEAF
TRBV7-3	TRBJ2-7	ASSPAGSNEQY
TRBV5-5	TRBJ2-2	ASSLHPVTGELF
TRBV27	TRBJ2-1	ASSLIKGRQF
TRBV5-1	TRBJ2-3	ASSGLAGGTDTQY
TRBV4-1	TRBJ2-2	ASSREFPANTGELF
TRBV30	TRBJ2-3	AWTFSWGGSNTQY
TRBV7-9	TRBJ2-3	ASSLQGTDTQY
TRBV19	TRBJ2-1	ASGDRGAVRGKQF
TRBV28	TRBJ1-1	ASSFWGTANTEAF
TRBV6-6	TRBJ2-1	AVQRGGSVNEQF
TRBV7-3	TRBJ2-1	ASSPTVTSGRYNEQF
TRBV5-1	TRBJ2-5	ASSLGRGYQETQY
TRBV19	TRBJ1-2	ASNRGSYGYT
TRBV7-9	TRBJ2-1	ASSFIRTGSNEQF
TRBV29-1	TRBJ2-7	SVEVALTGVEQY
TRBV4-1	TRBJ2-2	ASSKFSGYNTGELF
TRBV7-9	TRBJ2-2	ASSARQGVGELF
TRBV5-1	TRBJ2-5	ASSNRDSGETQY
TRBV7-3	TRBJ2-1	ASSLLAGTVDNEQF
TRBV10-3	TRBJ2-3	AIRKGQGTDTQY
TRBV18	TRBJ1-2	ASSPGQQSYGYT
TRBV27	TRBJ2-7	ASRSRGLAGVSYEQY
TRBV4-2	TRBJ1-1	ASSPSFTVTRTEAF
TRBV11-3	TRBJ2-3	ASSKRLNGADTQY
TRBV6-5	TRBJ2-1	ASTFPGTDEQF
TRBV4-2	TRBJ1-4	ASSQGSGSFDEKLF
TRBV5-6	TRBJ2-3	ASSIGPPGTGSDTQY
TRBV2	TRBJ2-3	ASRPGLAGADTQY
TRBV7-9	TRBJ1-2	ASSPDSPRGSYT
TRBV28	TRBJ2-1	ASSPSGSGRANLAQF
TRBV15	TRBJ1-2	ATSLMRTQNYGYT
TRBV5-1	TRBJ2-2	ASSAQTGARYTGELF
TRBV7-2	TRBJ2-2	ASSPRLGVGELF